This TCR beta chain appears in the sequencing data of a study of T cells after somatic rescue of genetic block. The germline V gene encodes CDR1 KGHSH and CDR2 LQKENI. Trimming took 2 bases from V and 5 from J, leaving 9 bases between them. The CDR3 sequence is 14 residues long. Method: immunoSEQ multiplex PCR; TCRdb's copy keeps in-frame clones and lacks some. The sample has 67,000 or so clones; about nine tenths are singletons. The chain links TRBV18 to TRBJ1-4; a possible D gene is TRBD1 (6 bases). Sequenced material: peripheral blood mononuclear cells (PBMCs). The clonotype comes from a man aged 25-45 years. The CDR3 DNA follows: TGTGCCAGCTCACCAGGGCAGGGGAATGAAAAACTGTTTTTT. Its translation is CASSPGQGNEKLFF.